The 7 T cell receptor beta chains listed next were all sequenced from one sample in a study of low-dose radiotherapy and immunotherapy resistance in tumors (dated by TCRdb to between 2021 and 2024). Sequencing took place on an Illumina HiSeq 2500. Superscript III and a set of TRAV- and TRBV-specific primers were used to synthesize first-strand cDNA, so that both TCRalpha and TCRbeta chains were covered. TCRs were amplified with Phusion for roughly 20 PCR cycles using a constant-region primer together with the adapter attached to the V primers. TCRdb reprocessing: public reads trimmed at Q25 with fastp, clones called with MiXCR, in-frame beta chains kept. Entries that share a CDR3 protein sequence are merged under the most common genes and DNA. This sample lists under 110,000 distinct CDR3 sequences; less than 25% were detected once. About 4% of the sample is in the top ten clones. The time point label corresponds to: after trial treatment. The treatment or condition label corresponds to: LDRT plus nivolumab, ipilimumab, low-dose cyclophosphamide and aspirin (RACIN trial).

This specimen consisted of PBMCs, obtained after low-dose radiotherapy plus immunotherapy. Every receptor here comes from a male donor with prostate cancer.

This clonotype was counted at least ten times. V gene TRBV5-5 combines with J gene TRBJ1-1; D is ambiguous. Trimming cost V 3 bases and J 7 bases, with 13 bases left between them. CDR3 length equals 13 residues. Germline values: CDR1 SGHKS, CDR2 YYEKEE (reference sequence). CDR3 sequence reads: CASSWQAWSEAFF. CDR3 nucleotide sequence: TGTGCCAGCAGCTGGCAGGCTTGGAGTGAAGCTTTCTTT.

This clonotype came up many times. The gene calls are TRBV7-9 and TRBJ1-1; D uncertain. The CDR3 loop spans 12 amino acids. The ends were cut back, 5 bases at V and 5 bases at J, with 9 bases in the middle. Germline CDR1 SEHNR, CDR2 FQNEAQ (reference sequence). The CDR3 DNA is TGTGCCAGCAGCCCCAGGCGGACTGAAGCTTTCTTT. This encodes CASSPRRTEAFF.

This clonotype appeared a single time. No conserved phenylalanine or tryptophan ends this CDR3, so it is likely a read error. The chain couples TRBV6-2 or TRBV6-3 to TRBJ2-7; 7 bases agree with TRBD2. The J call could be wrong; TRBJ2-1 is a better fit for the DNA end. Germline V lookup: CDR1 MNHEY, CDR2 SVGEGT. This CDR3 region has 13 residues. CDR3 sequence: CASSTQSGEEQFS. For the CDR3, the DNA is TGTGCCAGCAGTACCCAAAGCGGGGAAGAGCAGTTCTCC.

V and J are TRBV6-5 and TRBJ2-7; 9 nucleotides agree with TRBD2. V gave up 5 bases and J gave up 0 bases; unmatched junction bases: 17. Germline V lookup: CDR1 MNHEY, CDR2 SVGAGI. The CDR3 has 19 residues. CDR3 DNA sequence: TGTGCCAGCAGTCCCGAGAGGGCTAGCGGGGCCAGGAGCTCCTACGAGCAGTACTTC. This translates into CASSPERASGARSSYEQYF.

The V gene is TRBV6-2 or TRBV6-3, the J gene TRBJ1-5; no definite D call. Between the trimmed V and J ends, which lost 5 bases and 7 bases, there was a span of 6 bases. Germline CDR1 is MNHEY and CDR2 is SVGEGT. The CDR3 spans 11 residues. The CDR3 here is CASSESQPQHF. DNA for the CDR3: TGTGCCAGCAGTGAGTCCCAGCCCCAGCATTTT.

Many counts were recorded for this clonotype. CDR3 loop: CAVLRGSTDTQYF. In nucleotides, the CDR3 is TGTGCCGTACTTAGGGGTAGCACAGATACGCAGTATTTT. The chain joins TRBV7-2 to TRBJ2-3; TRBD1 might be the D (5 bases). Germline assignment: CDR1 SGHTA and CDR2 FQGNSA. This CDR3 contains 13 residues. V was shortened by 11 bases and J by 0 bases, with 12 bases between the two germline ends.

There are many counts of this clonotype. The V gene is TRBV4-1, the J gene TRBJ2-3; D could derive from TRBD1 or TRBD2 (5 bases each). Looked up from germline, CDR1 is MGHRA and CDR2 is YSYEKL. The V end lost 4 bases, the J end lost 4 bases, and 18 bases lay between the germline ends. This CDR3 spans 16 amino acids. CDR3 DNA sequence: TGCGCCAGCAGCCGTCTATCCGGGGCAGGAGCAGATACGCAGTATTTT. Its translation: CASSRLSGAGADTQYF.